This TCR beta chain was found in a study of blood T cell repertoires in COVID-19. The overall study: Sample material is recorded as cDNA or gDNA derived from T cells, B-cell-depleted T cells, or PBMCs.

The cohort comprised adults aged roughly 18 to 90 years residing in 24 US areas. Membership in each cohort depended on participant-reported clinical history. Cohort 3 donors were reported recovered after two negative PCRs, clearance, or symptom resolution. Per the germline V gene, CDR1 is MNHEY and CDR2 is SVGAGI. The junction had 7 bases not matched to a gene; V was cut back by 0 bases and J by 5 bases. The CDR3 is 16 residues long. The repertoire was sequenced with immunoSEQ multiplex PCR; TCRdb's copy has only in-frame clones and lacks some. The sample includes under 300,000 clones, around 86% of them seen just once.

Sequenced sample: PBMCs or T cells enriched from blood (not recorded which). This sequence joins TRBV6-5 and TRBJ1-2; 9 bases agree with TRBD1. The TCR was taken from a woman aged 45-65 years who had recovered from COVID-19. In DNA form, the CDR3 reads TGTGCCAGCAGTTACTCTTATGGGGGACAGGGATATGGCTACACCTTC. Translated: CASSYSYGGQGYGYTF.